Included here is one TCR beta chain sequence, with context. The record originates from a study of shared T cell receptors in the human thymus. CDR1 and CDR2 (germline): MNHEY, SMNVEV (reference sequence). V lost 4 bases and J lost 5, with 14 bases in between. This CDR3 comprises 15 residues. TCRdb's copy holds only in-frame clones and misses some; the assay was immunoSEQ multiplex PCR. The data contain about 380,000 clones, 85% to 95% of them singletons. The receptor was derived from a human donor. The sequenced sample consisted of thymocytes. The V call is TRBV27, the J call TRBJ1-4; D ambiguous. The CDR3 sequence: CASSSRSSGNEKLFF. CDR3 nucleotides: TGTGCCAGCAGTTCACGGTCCAGCGGAAATGAAAAACTGTTTTTT.